This T cell receptor beta chain was sequenced for a study of molecular identifiers for immune sequencing clone quantification. General observations from the study: Spike-in Jurkat TCR RNA from a single cell reportedly registered among one million naive cells. Highly expanded clone sizes could end up underestimated if a barcode were shared by identical TCR molecules.

Trimming left V 6 bases short and J 0 bases short, with 12 bases between. Germline V lookup: CDR1 SNHLY, CDR2 FYNNEI. The CDR3 extends over 15 amino acids. With respect to this clonotype: Antigen unknown.

Libraries of naive CD8 T cells were made from approximately 20,000 to 1,000,000 sorted cells. They used 10%, 30% or 50% RNA. Sorting isolated naive CD8 T cells as CD8+CD4-CCR7+CD45RA+ events. TCRdb recomputed calls from the PCR reads with MiXCR, one row per CDR3 protein. The profile covers 490,000 or so distinct CDR3 sequences, with around a fifth appearing a single time and 0.84% taken by the ten largest. The specimen was naive CD8+ T cells from blood, with Jurkat cell RNA spiked in. Sample subset: FACS-sorted CD8+CD4-CCR7+CD45RA+ naive T cells. J is TRBJ1-5 and V is TRBV2; D call uncertain. The sequence was obtained from a human donor in good health. Some libraries in this study had Jurkat cell RNA spiked in. The CDR3, as DNA: TGTGCCAGCAGCAAACCAGGAAATAGCAATCAGCCCCAGCATTTT. Its translation: CASSKPGNSNQPQHF.